The 29 T cell receptor beta chains below were found in one sample sequenced in a study of cytomegalovirus exposure and HLA in healthy donors. The PCR employed 60 Vbeta primers together with 13 Jbeta primers. Assay: immunoSEQ multiplex PCR; the TCRdb copy retains only in-frame clones and omits some. Of some 100,000 clones listed, 55% to 75% are singletons. The sequencing input was PBMCs. The receptors originated from a young woman in good health and CMV-seropositive.

This clone appeared a few times. The chain is built from TRBV5-1 and TRBJ1-5, with TRBD1 matching 8 bases. CDR3 length: 16 residues. Germline loops: CDR1 SGHRS, CDR2 YFSETQ. V lost 1 base, J lost 3 bases, and 6 bases stayed unmatched. The CDR3 nucleotides are TGCGCCAGCAGCTTGAAACCGACAGGGGACAATCAGCCCCAGCATTTT. Its translation: CASSLKPTGDNQPQHF. Based on the CDR3 plus reference TRBV5-1 and TRBJ1-5, the full variable domain is KAGVTQTPRYLIKTRGQQVTLSCSPISGHRSVSWYQQTPGQGLQFLFEYFSETQRNKGNFPGRFSGRQFSNSRSEMNVSTLELGDSALYLCASSLKPTGDNQPQHFGDGTRLSIL.

This sequence joins TRBV19 and TRBJ2-1, with D possibly TRBD2 on 6 matching bases. The CDR3 totals 15 residues. The V gene's germline CDR1 is LNHDA and CDR2 SQIVND (reference sequence). V gave up 2 bases and J gave up 3 bases, with 11 bases separating them. The CDR3 is CASSIFRESYNEQFF. The CDR3, as DNA: TGTGCCAGTAGTATATTCCGGGAGAGCTACAATGAGCAGTTCTTC.

This sequence joins TRBV19 and TRBJ2-1; 7 nucleotides agree with TRBD1. This CDR3 spans 14 amino acids. After removal of 9 bases from V and 0 bases from J, the junction contained 5 bases not matched to a gene. The germline CDR1 and CDR2 sequences are LNHDA and SQIVND (reference sequence). As DNA, the CDR3 is TGTGCCAGCAGGGACAGAAGCTCCTACAATGAGCAGTTCTTC. Its translation is CASRDRSSYNEQFF.

V and J are TRBV5-4 and TRBJ1-1; D is possibly TRBD1 (5 bases). Trimming stripped 4 bases from V and 2 bases from J, with 21 bases between. The germline V gene has CDR1 SGHNT and CDR2 YYREEE (reference sequence). The CDR3 runs 17 residues. The CDR3 region is CASSRMYETGSNTEAFF. In nucleotides, the CDR3 is TGTGCCAGCAGCCGAATGTATGAAACAGGATCTAACACTGAAGCTTTCTTT.

This sequence joins TRBV27 and TRBJ1-2; D unresolved. Trimming took off 6 bases at V and 8 bases at J, with 19 bases between the two ends. The CDR3 contains 14 residues. From germline, CDR1 is MNHEY and CDR2 SMNVEV (reference sequence). Here the CDR3 reads CASRTQAGRYGYTF. The CDR3 nucleotides are TGTGCCAGCAGAACCCAGGCGGGGAGGTACGGCTACACCTTC.

This CDR3 reads CASRPGGFANEQFF. The CDR3, as DNA: TGTGCCAGCAGACCCGGAGGCTTTGCCAATGAGCAGTTCTTC. This sequence joins TRBV7-3 and TRBJ2-1; perhaps TRBD2 as D (5 bases). Deletions cut 6 bases from V and 6 bases from J, with 15 bases between. Germline loops: CDR1 SGHTA, CDR2 FQGTGA. The CDR3 spans 14 residues. Full variable domain (rest looked up from reference TRBV7-3 and TRBJ2-1): GAGVSQTPSNKVTEKGKYVELRCDPISGHTALYWYRQSLGQGPEFLIYFQGTGAADDSGLPNDRFFAVRPEGSVSTLKIQRTERGDSAVYLCASRPGGFANEQFFGPGTRLTVL.

This chain connects TRBV9 to TRBJ1-1; tentatively, D is TRBD1 (6 bases). The CDR3 runs to 16 residues. V was cut by 2 bases and J by 0 bases, with 14 bases left in between. Germline V CDR1 and CDR2: SGDLS, YYNGEE. CDR3 region: CASSVSGGQMNTEAFF. CDR3 sequence (DNA): TGTGCCAGCAGCGTGTCCGGGGGGCAAATGAACACTGAAGCTTTCTTT.

The gene calls are TRBV28 and TRBJ1-1, with D maybe TRBD1 (6 bases). The CDR3 loop spans 11 amino acids. V was shortened by 6 bases and J by 8 bases, with 10 bases between the two germline ends. CDR1 is MDHEN and CDR2 is SYDVKM in the germline V gene. CDR3 in amino acids: CASSLGTEAFF. CDR3 sequence (DNA): TGTGCCAGCAGCCTCGGGACAGAAGCTTTCTTT.

V gene TRBV14 combines with J gene TRBJ1-2, with 7 bases aligning to TRBD1. V lost 4 bases to trimming and J lost 0 bases; unmatched junction nucleotides: 5. Germline CDR1 is SGHDN and CDR2 is FVKESK. There are 15 residues in the CDR3. The CDR3, as DNA: TGTGCCAGCAGCCCATATACAGGGGCTAACTATGGCTACACCTTC. As protein: CASSPYTGANYGYTF.

The gene calls are TRBV15 and TRBJ1-5, with D perhaps TRBD1 (6 bases). This CDR3 comprises 14 residues. Trimming took off 8 bases at V and 5 bases at J, with 16 bases between the two ends. Per the germline V gene, CDR1 is LNHNV and CDR2 is YYDKDF (reference sequence). The DNA for the CDR3 is TGTGCCACCTCACTCTACAGGGACCATCAGCCCCAGCATTTT. The encoded protein is CATSLYRDHQPQHF.

This clone was observed a handful of times. The V call is TRBV7-3, the J call TRBJ2-7; a possible D gene is TRBD1 (6 bases). Per germline, CDR1 SGHTA and CDR2 FQGTGA. V gave up 2 bases and J gave up 3 bases, with 8 bases separating them. The CDR3 is made up of 13 amino acids. The CDR3 reads CASSLGRGYEQYF. The CDR3 DNA reads as TGTGCCAGCAGCTTAGGCAGGGGCTACGAGCAGTACTTC.

The rearrangement links TRBV18 to TRBJ1-1; D gene uncertain. CDR3 length: 13 residues. The V gene lost 3 bases and the J gene lost 4 bases, with 9 bases spanning the gap. Germline V lookup: CDR1 KGHSH, CDR2 LQKENI. The CDR3 DNA is TGTGCCAGCTCACCCGGGGATCGCACTGAAGCTTTCTTT. Residues: CASSPGDRTEAFF. Complete variable domain (other parts from reference TRBV18 and TRBJ1-1): NAGVMQNPRHLVRRRGQEARLRCSPMKGHSHVYWYRQLPEEGLKFMVYLQKENIIDESGMPKERFSAEFPKEGPSILRIQQVVRGDSAAYFCASSPGDRTEAFFGQGTRLTVV.

This chain connects TRBV6-1 to TRBJ1-5; 8 bases align to TRBD1. The V gene end was trimmed by 8 bases and the J gene end by 3 bases; junction bases not matched to a gene: 6. There are 14 residues in the CDR3. The germline V gene encodes CDR1 MNHNS and CDR2 SASEGT. This chain's CDR3 is CASLGDRPNQPQHF. For the CDR3, the DNA is TGTGCCAGCCTCGGGGACAGGCCCAATCAGCCCCAGCATTTT.

The chain carries TRBV5-4 and TRBJ2-2; 8 nucleotides align to TRBD2. V shed 4 bases, J shed 4 bases, and the junction held 9 bases outside the gene matches. This CDR3 region has 16 residues. The germline CDR1 and CDR2 sequences are SGHNT and YYREEE (reference sequence). CDR3 loop: CASSHPGGGVTGELFF. The DNA for the CDR3 is TGTGCCAGCAGCCACCCGGGGGGGGGTGTCACCGGGGAGCTGTTTTTT.

The rearrangement joins TRBV14 to TRBJ2-1, with a tentative D call TRBD1 (5 bases). V lost 0 bases and J lost 15, with 18 bases in between. CDR1 and CDR2 from the germline V gene are SGHDN and FVKESK. The CDR3 consists of 14 residues. The CDR3 region has the DNA TGTGCCAGCAGCCAAGATGTAAGGAAACAGGTCAGGTTCTTC. Protein sequence: CASSQDVRKQVRFF.

The chain combines TRBV30 with TRBJ1-4; 8 bases match TRBD1. The CDR3 runs to 13 residues. With 3 bases clipped from V and 8 bases from J, the junction kept 5 bases outside the gene matches. Looked up from germline, CDR1 is GTSNPN and CDR2 is SVGIG (reference sequence). CDR3: CAWRSGGWEKLFF. The CDR3 coding sequence is TGTGCCTGGAGGTCAGGGGGCTGGGAAAAACTGTTTTTT. Supplemented by reference TRBV30 and TRBJ1-4, the full variable domain reads SQTIHQWPATLVQPVGSPLSLECTVEGTSNPNLYWYRQAAGRGLQLLFYSVGIGQISSEVPQNLSASRPQDRQFILSSKKLLLSDSGFYLCAWRSGGWEKLFFGSGTQLSVL.

The rearrangement uses TRBV28 and TRBJ2-2; 11 nucleotides agree with TRBD1. V dropped 3 bases and J dropped 4; count of bases not matched to a gene: 4. Germline V gene data show CDR1 as MDHEN and CDR2 as SYDVKM. The CDR3 runs to 16 residues. CDR3 DNA sequence: TGTGCCAGCAGTTTCCAGGACAGGGGGCCCACCGGGGAGCTGTTTTTT. Encoded protein: CASSFQDRGPTGELFF.

V and J are TRBV7-6 and TRBJ2-7, with TRBD1 matching 10 bases. Germline V lookup: CDR1 SGHVS, CDR2 FNYEAQ. The J segment lost 12 bases and the V segment lost 3 bases, leaving 2 bases of the junction unmatched. The CDR3 loop spans 11 amino acids. The CDR3 loop reads CASSLGQGLYF. In nucleotides, the CDR3 is TGTGCCAGCAGCTTGGGACAGGGGCTGTACTTC.

This chain connects TRBV5-1 to TRBJ2-5; TRBD2 matches at 7 bases. The V and J ends lost 7 bases and 5 bases, in that order; junction bases with no gene match: 8. Germline CDR1 is SGHRS and CDR2 is YFSETQ. CDR3 size: 13 residues. CDR3 coding DNA: TGCGCCAGCGGGGGGGACCGATTTGAGACCCAGTACTTC. This translates into CASGGDRFETQYF.

This chain connects TRBV9 to TRBJ2-7; possibly TRBD1 for D (6 bases). Trimming stripped 1 base from V and 5 bases from J, with 10 bases between. This CDR3 has 13 residues. Germline CDR1 is SGDLS and CDR2 is YYNGEE. CDR3: CASSVMAGDEQYF. The CDR3 nucleotides are TGTGCCAGCAGCGTAATGGCAGGGGACGAGCAGTACTTC.

The chain links TRBV5-1 to TRBJ2-7; the match to TRBD2 covers 9 bases. Losses at the gene ends were 1 base for V and 3 bases for J; bases not matched to a gene: 5. The V gene's germline CDR1 is SGHRS and CDR2 YFSETQ. This CDR3 has 15 residues. The CDR3 is CASSLSSGVNYEQYF. Written as DNA, the CDR3 is TGCGCCAGCAGCTTGTCTAGCGGGGTCAACTACGAGCAGTACTTC.

The V and J genes are TRBV2 and TRBJ1-6, with D maybe TRBD1 (6 bases). The germline CDR1 and CDR2 sequences are SNHLY and FYNNEI. Trimming shortened V by 6 bases and J by 0 bases, and 9 bases separated the two germline ends. The CDR3 is 15 residues long. CDR3 sequence: CASSQDSSYNSPLHF. DNA of the CDR3: TGTGCCAGCAGCCAGGACAGCTCCTATAATTCACCCCTCCACTTT.

The chain is built from TRBV9 and TRBJ2-2; tentative D call: TRBD2 (5 bases). Trimming cost V 0 bases and J 0 bases, with 9 bases left between them. The CDR3 covers 16 residues. The germline V gene has CDR1 SGDLS and CDR2 YYNGEE. The CDR3 protein is CASSVGGASNTGELFF. Written as DNA, the CDR3 is TGTGCCAGCAGCGTAGGGGGAGCCTCGAACACCGGGGAGCTGTTTTTT.

The V gene is TRBV7-9, the J gene TRBJ2-4; the match to TRBD2 covers 9 bases. V shed 5 bases, J shed 1 base, and the junction held 15 bases outside the gene matches. CDR3 size: 19 residues. Germline values: CDR1 SEHNR, CDR2 FQNEAQ (reference sequence). CDR3 loop: CASSETAGGQKLAKNIQYF. CDR3 sequence (DNA): TGTGCCAGCAGCGAAACGGCGGGAGGGCAAAAGTTGGCCAAAAACATTCAGTACTTC. Full variable domain (rest looked up from reference TRBV7-9 and TRBJ2-4): DTGVSQNPRHKITKRGQNVTFRCDPISEHNRLYWYRQTLGQGPEFLTYFQNEAQLEKSRLLSDRFSAERPKGSFSTLEIQRTEQGDSAMYLCASSETAGGQKLAKNIQYFGAGTRLSVL.

The table lists this clone with a few counts. This sequence joins TRBV9 and TRBJ2-3; D is ambiguous. CDR3 size: 13 residues. Trimming shortened V by 2 bases and J by 6 bases, and 10 bases separated the two germline ends. Germline V gene data show CDR1 as SGDLS and CDR2 as YYNGEE. The chain's CDR3 is CASSVLPRDTQYF. DNA for the CDR3: TGTGCCAGCAGCGTCCTTCCTCGGGATACGCAGTATTTT.

The chain employs TRBV7-2 and TRBJ2-2; 10 bases align to TRBD1. Germline V gives CDR1 SGHTA, CDR2 FQGNSA. The V and J ends lost 5 bases and 3 bases, in that order; junction bases with no gene match: 6. This CDR3 spans 16 amino acids. The CDR3 loop is CASSRQGALDTGELFF. The DNA of the CDR3 is TGTGCCAGCAGCCGACAGGGGGCACTCGACACCGGGGAGCTGTTTTTT.

This clone was detected a few times. The chain combines TRBV7-2 with TRBJ1-5, with 9 bases lining up with TRBD1. The germline CDR1 and CDR2 sequences are SGHTA and FQGNSA. Germline trimming cut 3 bases from V and 6 bases from J; bases unmatched to any gene: 6. The CDR3 is made up of 15 amino acids. CDR3 protein: CASSLTQGAFQPQHF. The DNA for the CDR3 is TGTGCCAGCAGCTTGACACAGGGGGCGTTTCAGCCCCAGCATTTT.

The CDR3: CASSQEKGGDRGKKLFF. CDR3 bases: TGTGCCAGCAGCCAAGAAAAAGGGGGAGACAGGGGAAAGAAACTGTTTTTT. The chain has TRBV4-2 and TRBJ1-4, with 8 bases that match TRBD1. Germline V gene lookup returns CDR1 LGHNA and CDR2 YNFKEQ. The J segment lost 11 bases and the V segment lost 0 bases, leaving 14 bases of the junction unmatched. This CDR3 is 17 amino acids long.

The chain joins TRBV5-1 to TRBJ2-1; 7 bases align to TRBD2. V lost 4 bases, J lost 7 bases, and 8 bases stayed unmatched. The germline gives CDR1 SGHRS, CDR2 YFSETQ. The CDR3 extends over 14 amino acids. The CDR3 protein is CASSPGLEGNEQFF. The CDR3 bases are TGCGCCAGCAGCCCTGGACTAGAGGGTAATGAGCAGTTCTTC.